Below are 27 T cell receptor beta chains sequenced from a single sample in a study of PD-L1 blockade in urothelial cancer. Libraries were prepared by immunoSEQ multiplex PCR; TCRdb keeps only in-frame clonotypes and omits some of them. Of about 56,000 clones listed, 85% are singletons. Specified time point: pretreatment peripheral blood. Sequences were derived from PBMCs, sampled around atezolizumab (anti-PD-L1) treatment. The receptors stem from a man in his sixties or seventies with urothelial cancer.

This clone showed up just a few times. This chain links TRBV28 with TRBJ1-5; the D is unclear. The V gene's germline CDR1 is MDHEN and CDR2 SYDVKM. This CDR3 contains 17 residues. Trimming pared 6 bases from V and 7 bases from J, leaving 25 bases between. The DNA for the CDR3 is TGTGCCAGCAGCGCCTCCCTCATAGGCGGGGAAAAGCAGCCCCAGCATTTT. It is translated as CASSASLIGGEKQPQHF.

The chain couples TRBV27 to TRBJ1-5; D is unclear. Germline CDR1 MNHEY, CDR2 SMNVEV (reference sequence). Between the trimmed V and J ends, which lost 5 bases and 0 bases, there was a span of 11 bases. The CDR3 is 15 residues long. The chain's CDR3 is CASSPTPYSNQPQHF. The CDR3 DNA reads as TGTGCCAGCAGTCCGACACCGTATAGCAATCAGCCCCAGCATTTT.

The count of this clone is one. The genes are TRBV9 and TRBJ2-7, with 9 bases aligning to TRBD1. Trimming took 0 bases from V and 4 from J; bases not matched to a gene: 2. This CDR3 comprises 14 residues. Per the germline V gene, CDR1 is SGDLS and CDR2 is YYNGEE. The CDR3 DNA reads TGTGCCAGCAGCGTAGGGGGGACAGGGTACGAGCAGTACTTC. This gives the protein CASSVGGTGYEQYF.

The chain employs TRBV4-1 and TRBJ2-5; tentative D call: TRBD1 (6 bases). Trimming pared 3 bases from V and 4 bases from J, leaving 12 bases between. The CDR3 has 14 amino acids. Germline assignment: CDR1 MGHRA and CDR2 YSYEKL. CDR3 residues: CASSHTGSRETQYF. The DNA for the CDR3 is TGCGCCAGCAGCCATACAGGGTCTCGAGAGACCCAGTACTTC.

This clone was seen a single time. This sequence joins TRBV25-1 and TRBJ2-1; D may be TRBD2 (6 bases). Germline V gives CDR1 MGHDK, CDR2 SYGVNS. Trimming shortened V by 3 bases and J by 5 bases, and 14 bases separated the two germline ends. The CDR3 contains 15 residues. For the CDR3, the DNA is TGTGCCAGCAGTGATGCCGCGGAGGGAGACAATGAGCAGTTCTTC. It codes for CASSDAAEGDNEQFF.

V usage is TRBV5-6 and J usage is TRBJ2-7; weak D call: TRBD2 (5 bases). CDR3 length equals 14 residues. The germline gives CDR1 SGHDT, CDR2 YYEEEE. V lost 1 base to trimming and J lost 5 bases, with 13 bases between them. The CDR3 is CASSLTRAQNEQYF. DNA for the CDR3: TGTGCCAGCAGCTTGACGAGGGCCCAAAACGAGCAGTACTTC.

This sequence joins TRBV7-7 and TRBJ2-3; the D is unclear. V was pared by 0 bases and J by 14 bases, with 21 bases between. CDR1 SSHAT and CDR2 FNYEAQ come from the germline V gene (reference sequence). This CDR3 region has 15 residues. CDR3 in DNA: TGTGCCAGCAGCTTAGCAGACGGAACGCACAGATACGCGTATTTT. It encodes CASSLADGTHRYAYF. The variable domain in full, completed from reference TRBV7-7 and TRBJ2-3, reads GAGVSQSPRYKVTKRGQDVTLRCDPISSHATLYWYQQALGQGPEFLTYFNYEAQPDKSGLPSDRFSAERPEGSISTLTIQRTEQRDSAMYRCASSLADGTHRYAYFGPGTRLTVL.

The chain is built from TRBV7-9 and TRBJ1-5; 10 nucleotides agree with TRBD1. J was trimmed by 9 bases and V by 1 base; bases with no gene match: 6. The CDR3 extends over 15 amino acids. Germline V CDR1 and CDR2: SEHNR, FQNEAQ (reference sequence). This chain's CDR3 is CASSLDGTGVRPQHF. The DNA of the CDR3 is TGTGCCAGCAGCTTAGACGGGACAGGGGTTCGGCCCCAGCATTTT.

The chain couples TRBV10-3 to TRBJ2-5, with 8 positions matching TRBD1. The CDR3 is 16 residues long. Trimming removed 3 bases from V and 4 bases from J; junction bases left unmatched: 10. Germline values: CDR1 ENHRY, CDR2 SYGVKD. CDR3 bases: TGTGCCATCAGTGATCCGGACAGGGCCGGAGGAGAGACCCAGTACTTC. It codes for CAISDPDRAGGETQYF.

The rearrangement uses TRBV28 and TRBJ1-2, with 8 positions matching TRBD1. Germline-derived CDR1 and CDR2 are MDHEN and SYDVKM. The CDR3 runs 21 residues. Trimming removed 2 bases from V and 0 bases from J; junction bases left unmatched: 20. The CDR3 region has the DNA TGTGCCAGCAGTTTACCCCCCCTTAAAGGACAGGGACCCCGTTCTAACTATGGCTACACCTTC. The encoded protein is CASSLPPLKGQGPRSNYGYTF.

The rearrangement links TRBV2 to TRBJ2-7; TRBD2 matches 7 bases. The CDR3 is 14 amino acids. Losses at the gene ends were 3 bases for V and 3 bases for J; bases not matched to a gene: 5. Germline-derived CDR1 and CDR2 are SNHLY and FYNNEI. This CDR3 is CASSEVAGGYEQYF. The CDR3 DNA is TGTGCCAGCAGTGAGGTAGCGGGCGGCTACGAGCAGTACTTC.

The rearrangement uses TRBV5-5 and TRBJ1-1; 12 bases agree with TRBD1. Germline V lookup: CDR1 SGHKS, CDR2 YYEKEE (reference sequence). The J segment lost 4 bases and the V segment lost 4 bases, leaving 2 bases of the junction unmatched. CDR3 length: 14 residues. CDR3 nucleotides: TGTGCCAGCAGCCCGGGACAGGGGGCCACTGAAGCTTTCTTT. Translating gives CASSPGQGATEAFF.

The genes are TRBV4-2 and TRBJ2-7, with 11 bases aligning to TRBD2. Germline values: CDR1 LGHNA, CDR2 YNFKEQ. This CDR3 region has 15 residues. Trimming cost V 2 bases and J 4 bases; bases outside gene matches: 4. The CDR3 DNA follows: TGTGCCAGCAGCCAAATAGCGGGAGGGCCGTACGAGCAGTACTTC. Its translation: CASSQIAGGPYEQYF.

The rearrangement links TRBV14 to TRBJ2-7; 8 nucleotides match TRBD1. The J segment lost 4 bases and the V segment lost 1 base, leaving 6 bases of the junction unmatched. The CDR3 contains 15 residues. Germline CDR1 SGHDN, CDR2 FVKESK. For the CDR3, the DNA is TGTGCCAGCAGCCAAGCCACAGGGGGTATGTACGAGCAGTACTTC. Its protein is CASSQATGGMYEQYF. Drawing the rest from reference TRBV14 and TRBJ2-7, the complete variable domain is EAGVTQFPSHSVIEKGQTVTLRCDPISGHDNLYWYRRVMGKEIKFLLHFVKESKQDESGMPNNRFLAERTGGTYSTLKVQPAELEDSGVYFCASSQATGGMYEQYFGPGTRLTVT.

V gene TRBV4-1 combines with J gene TRBJ1-4; the D gene is possibly TRBD1 (5 bases). The CDR3 has 13 residues. The germline V and J ends were trimmed by 3 bases and 8 bases, with 10 bases remaining between them. Germline CDR1 MGHRA, CDR2 YSYEKL. CDR3 coding DNA: TGCGCCAGCAGCCAGCAACGGGGGGAAAAACTGTTTTTT. Its protein is CASSQQRGEKLFF.

The rearrangement uses TRBV5-1 and TRBJ2-2; 9 nucleotides align to TRBD1. Germline V gives CDR1 SGHRS, CDR2 YFSETQ. The CDR3 sequence is 15 residues long. The V gene end was trimmed by 3 bases and the J gene end by 1 base; junction bases not matched to a gene: 1. CDR3 protein: CASSWDRVNTGELFF. In DNA form, the CDR3 reads TGCGCCAGCAGCTGGGACAGGGTGAACACCGGGGAGCTGTTTTTT.

The V gene is TRBV5-1, the J gene TRBJ2-1; 8 nucleotides agree with TRBD2. J was trimmed by 0 bases and V by 4 bases; bases with no gene match: 12. The CDR3 covers 18 residues. The germline V gene has CDR1 SGHRS and CDR2 YFSETQ. Here the CDR3 reads CASSPGVAGPRSYNEQFF. The CDR3 nucleotides read TGCGCCAGCAGCCCGGGAGTAGCGGGACCGCGCTCCTACAATGAGCAGTTCTTC.

The sample holds a few counts of this clone. Within the sample, other DNA sequences also encode this same CDR3. The J gene is TRBJ2-7, the V gene TRBV14, with TRBD1 identical over 8 bases. Germline V CDR1 and CDR2: SGHDN, FVKESK. The CDR3 covers 14 residues. V dropped 5 bases and J dropped 1; count of bases not matched to a gene: 4. The CDR3 DNA sequence: TGTGCCAGCAGCGTCGGACAGGGTTCCTACGAGCAGTACTTC. Translated: CASSVGQGSYEQYF.

The chain employs TRBV5-4 and TRBJ1-5; D ambiguous. The germline CDR1 and CDR2 sequences are SGHNT and YYREEE (reference sequence). This CDR3 contains 15 residues. V lost 4 bases, J lost 3 bases, and 14 bases lay in between. The CDR3 loop reads CASSPGGRDNQPQHF. CDR3 coding DNA: TGTGCCAGCAGCCCCGGTGGGCGGGACAATCAGCCCCAGCATTTT.

The chain combines TRBV20-1 with TRBJ2-5, with D maybe TRBD1 (6 bases). This CDR3 is built from 10 residues. Looked up from germline, CDR1 is DFQATT and CDR2 is SNEGSKA (reference sequence). The CDR3 bases are TGCAGACAGGGTGGGGAGACCCAGTACTTC. It yields the protein CRQGGETQYF.

V and J are TRBV5-4 and TRBJ2-3; D is perhaps TRBD2 (6 bases). CDR3 length: 16 residues. The germline V and J ends were trimmed by 6 bases and 8 bases, with 25 bases remaining between them. The V gene's germline CDR1 is SGHNT and CDR2 YYREEE (reference sequence). CDR3 sequence (DNA): TGTGCCAGCAACTTTGGGTTTGGGTCGGGGGACGGTACGCAGTATTTT. It is translated as CASNFGFGSGDGTQYF.

This sequence joins TRBV4-1 and TRBJ2-7; 9 bases line up with TRBD2. The CDR3 sequence is 16 residues long. Germline values: CDR1 MGHRA, CDR2 YSYEKL. With 4 bases clipped from V and 1 base from J, the junction kept 8 bases outside the gene matches. The CDR3 protein is CASSPTSSGASYEQYF. In nucleotides, the CDR3 is TGCGCCAGCAGCCCCACCTCTAGCGGGGCATCCTACGAGCAGTACTTC.

The V gene is TRBV6-4, the J gene TRBJ1-2, with D perhaps matching TRBD1 (5 bases). Germline V gene lookup returns CDR1 MRHNA and CDR2 SNTAGT. The CDR3 covers 15 residues. Trimming took off 5 bases at V and 0 bases at J, with 13 bases between the two ends. As DNA, the CDR3 is TGTGCCAGCAGTTATACGGGGGGTCCTAACTATGGCTACACCTTC. Translating gives CASSYTGGPNYGYTF.

This chain links TRBV2 with TRBJ2-2; D possibly corresponds to TRBD1 (8 bases). The germline V gene has CDR1 SNHLY and CDR2 FYNNEI. The CDR3 consists of 14 residues. V was trimmed by 4 bases and J by 7 bases, leaving 13 bases between them. The CDR3 here is CASSGTGGVGELFF. The CDR3 nucleotides read TGTGCCAGCAGTGGAACAGGGGGGGTCGGGGAGCTGTTTTTT.

The chain employs TRBV27 and TRBJ2-3; D perhaps matches TRBD2 (6 bases). Germline V lookup: CDR1 MNHEY, CDR2 SMNVEV (reference sequence). CDR3 length: 17 amino acids. Between the trimmed V and J ends, which lost 4 bases and 0 bases, there was a span of 17 bases. The CDR3 reads CASSSAKVADSTDTQYF. For the CDR3, the DNA is TGTGCCAGCAGTTCCGCGAAGGTAGCGGACAGCACAGATACGCAGTATTTT.

The chain joins TRBV6-1 to TRBJ1-1; a possible D gene is TRBD1 (6 bases). Germline CDR1 reads MNHNS; CDR2 reads SASEGT. V was shortened by 8 bases and J by 3 bases, with 13 bases between the two germline ends. The CDR3 is 13 amino acids. This chain's CDR3 is CASLKGGYTEAFF. The CDR3 DNA follows: TGTGCCAGCCTTAAGGGGGGGTACACTGAAGCTTTCTTT.

This chain uses TRBV4-1 with TRBJ2-2, with D possibly matching TRBD1 (6 bases). The CDR3 is 15 amino acids. Trimming removed 4 bases at V and 1 base at J, with 10 bases between. Germline V gives CDR1 MGHRA, CDR2 YSYEKL. The CDR3 nucleotides are TGCGCCAGCAGCCCCCGACAGGAGAACACCGGGGAGCTGTTTTTT. This codes for CASSPRQENTGELFF.